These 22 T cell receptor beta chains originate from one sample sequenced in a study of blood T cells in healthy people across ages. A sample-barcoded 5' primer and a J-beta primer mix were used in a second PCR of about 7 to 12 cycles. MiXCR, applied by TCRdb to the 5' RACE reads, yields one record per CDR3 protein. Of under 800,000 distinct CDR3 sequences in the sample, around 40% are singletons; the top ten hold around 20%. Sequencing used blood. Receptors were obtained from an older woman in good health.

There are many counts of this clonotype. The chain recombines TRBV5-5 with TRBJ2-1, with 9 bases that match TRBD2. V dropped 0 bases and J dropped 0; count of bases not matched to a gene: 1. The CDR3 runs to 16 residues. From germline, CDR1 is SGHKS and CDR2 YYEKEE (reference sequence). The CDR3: CASSLGLAVSYNEQFF. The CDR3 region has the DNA TGTGCCAGCAGCTTGGGACTAGCGGTCTCCTACAATGAGCAGTTCTTC.

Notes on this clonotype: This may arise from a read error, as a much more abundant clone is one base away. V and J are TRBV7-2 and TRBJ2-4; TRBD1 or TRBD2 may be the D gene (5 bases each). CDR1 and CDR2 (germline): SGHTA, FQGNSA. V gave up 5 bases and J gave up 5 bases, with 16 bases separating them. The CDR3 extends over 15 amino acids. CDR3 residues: CASSLPGRGENIQYF. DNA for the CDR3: TGTGCCAGCAGCCTACCGGGACGGGGCGAAAACATTCAGTACTTC. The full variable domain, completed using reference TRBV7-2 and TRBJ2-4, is GAGVSQSPSNKVTEKGKDVELRCDPISGHTALYWYRQSLGQGLEFLIYFQGNSAPDKSGLPSDRFSAERTGGSVSTLTIQRTQQEDSAVYLCASSLPGRGENIQYFGAGTRLSVL.

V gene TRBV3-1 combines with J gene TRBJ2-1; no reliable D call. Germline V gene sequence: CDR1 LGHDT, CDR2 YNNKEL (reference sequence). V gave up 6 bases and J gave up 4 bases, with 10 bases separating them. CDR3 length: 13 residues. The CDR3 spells CASSPDKYNEQFF. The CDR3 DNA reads TGTGCCAGCAGTCCCGACAAATACAATGAGCAGTTCTTC.

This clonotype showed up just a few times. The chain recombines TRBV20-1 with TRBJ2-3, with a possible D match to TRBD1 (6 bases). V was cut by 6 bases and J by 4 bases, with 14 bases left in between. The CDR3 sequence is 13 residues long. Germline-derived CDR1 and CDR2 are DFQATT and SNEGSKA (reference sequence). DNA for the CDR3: TGCAGTGCCACAGGGTATTGGGCAGATACGCAGTATTTT. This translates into CSATGYWADTQYF.

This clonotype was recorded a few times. CDR3 DNA: TGCAGCGTTTTTCCGGGGGACAGGGGTCAAGAGACCCAGTACTTC. Its protein is CSVFPGDRGQETQYF. The J gene is TRBJ2-5, the V gene TRBV29-1; the match to TRBD1 covers 10 bases. This CDR3 contains 15 residues. Germline V gene lookup returns CDR1 SQVTM and CDR2 ANQGSEA. The V gene end was trimmed by 5 bases and the J gene end by 2 bases; junction bases not matched to a gene: 8.

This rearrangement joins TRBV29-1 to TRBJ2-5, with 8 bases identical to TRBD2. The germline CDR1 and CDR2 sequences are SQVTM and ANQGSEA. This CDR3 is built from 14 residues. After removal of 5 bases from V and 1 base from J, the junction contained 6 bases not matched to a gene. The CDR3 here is CSVPQRGTQETQYF. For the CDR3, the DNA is TGCAGCGTTCCCCAGCGGGGGACCCAAGAGACCCAGTACTTC.

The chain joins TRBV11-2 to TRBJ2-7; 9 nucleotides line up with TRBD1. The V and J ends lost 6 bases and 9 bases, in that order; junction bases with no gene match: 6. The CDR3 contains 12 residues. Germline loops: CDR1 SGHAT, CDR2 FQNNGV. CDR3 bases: TGTGCCAGCAGGTCCACAGGGGGCTGGCAGTACTTC. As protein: CASRSTGGWQYF.

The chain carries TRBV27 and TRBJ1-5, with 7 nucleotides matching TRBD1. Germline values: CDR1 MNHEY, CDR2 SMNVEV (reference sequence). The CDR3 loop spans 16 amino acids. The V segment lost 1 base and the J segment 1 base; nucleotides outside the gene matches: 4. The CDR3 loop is CASSLYRGMSNQPQHF. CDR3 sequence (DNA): TGTGCCAGCAGTTTATACAGGGGTATGAGCAATCAGCCCCAGCATTTT.

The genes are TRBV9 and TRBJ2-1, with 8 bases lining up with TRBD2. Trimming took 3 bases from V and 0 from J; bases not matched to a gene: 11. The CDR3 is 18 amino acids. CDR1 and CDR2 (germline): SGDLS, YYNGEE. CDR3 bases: TGTGCCAGCAGCGGGTCCTCTATAGCGGGATCCTCCTACAATGAGCAGTTCTTC. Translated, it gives CASSGSSIAGSSYNEQFF.

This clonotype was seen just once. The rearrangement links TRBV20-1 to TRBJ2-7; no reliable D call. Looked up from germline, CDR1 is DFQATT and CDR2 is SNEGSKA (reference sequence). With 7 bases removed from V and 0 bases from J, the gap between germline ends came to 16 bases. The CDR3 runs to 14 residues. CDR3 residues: CSVLWKGRSYEQYF. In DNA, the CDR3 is TGCAGTGTCCTGTGGAAAGGGCGCTCCTACGAGCAGTACTTC.

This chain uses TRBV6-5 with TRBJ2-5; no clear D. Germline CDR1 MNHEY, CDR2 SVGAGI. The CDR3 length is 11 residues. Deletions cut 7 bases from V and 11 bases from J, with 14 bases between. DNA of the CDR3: TGTGCCAGCACTAAGAGGAATGAGCAGTACTTC. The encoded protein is CASTKRNEQYF.

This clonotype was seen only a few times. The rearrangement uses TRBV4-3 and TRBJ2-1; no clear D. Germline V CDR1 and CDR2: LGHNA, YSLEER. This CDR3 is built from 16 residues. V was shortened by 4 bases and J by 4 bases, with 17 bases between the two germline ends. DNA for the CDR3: TGCGCCAGCAGCCTATACGCTACCGGAGATTACAATGAGCAGTTCTTC. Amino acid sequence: CASSLYATGDYNEQFF.

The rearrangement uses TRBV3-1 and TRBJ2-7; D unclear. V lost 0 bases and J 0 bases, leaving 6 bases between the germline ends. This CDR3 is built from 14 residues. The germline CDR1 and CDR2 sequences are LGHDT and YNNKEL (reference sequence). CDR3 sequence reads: CASSQDVASYEQYF. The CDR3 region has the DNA TGTGCCAGCAGCCAAGATGTGGCCTCCTACGAGCAGTACTTC.

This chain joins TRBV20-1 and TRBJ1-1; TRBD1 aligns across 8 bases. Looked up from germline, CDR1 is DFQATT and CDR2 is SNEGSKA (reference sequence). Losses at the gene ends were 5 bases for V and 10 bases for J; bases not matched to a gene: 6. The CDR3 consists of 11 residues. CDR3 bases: TGCAGTGCTCTGGACAGGGAGGTAGCTTTCTTT. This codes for CSALDREVAFF.

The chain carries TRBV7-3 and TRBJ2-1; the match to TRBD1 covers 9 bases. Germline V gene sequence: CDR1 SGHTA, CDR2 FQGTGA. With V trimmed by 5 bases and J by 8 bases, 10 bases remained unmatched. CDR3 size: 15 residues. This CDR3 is CASSHTGTGFDEQFF. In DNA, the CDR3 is TGTGCCAGCAGCCACACCGGGACAGGGTTCGATGAGCAGTTCTTC. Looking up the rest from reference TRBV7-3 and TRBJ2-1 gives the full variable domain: GAGVSQTPSNKVTEKGKYVELRCDPISGHTALYWYRQSLGQGPEFLIYFQGTGAADDSGLPNDRFFAVRPEGSVSTLKIQRTERGDSAVYLCASSHTGTGFDEQFFGPGTRLTVL.

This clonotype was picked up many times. This chain's CDR3 is CASTVGTGSNYGYTF. The DNA for the CDR3 is TGTGCCAGCACCGTGGGGACAGGCTCTAACTATGGCTACACCTTC. This chain connects TRBV25-1 to TRBJ1-2; 8 bases fit TRBD1. The trim removed 7 bases at V and 0 bases at J, leaving 7 bases unmatched. The CDR3 runs 15 residues. Germline CDR1 and CDR2: MGHDK and SYGVNS.

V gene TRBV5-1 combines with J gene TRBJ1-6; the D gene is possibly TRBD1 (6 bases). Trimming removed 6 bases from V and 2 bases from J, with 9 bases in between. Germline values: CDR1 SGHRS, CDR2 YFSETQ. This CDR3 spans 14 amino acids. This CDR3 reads CASNPGAYNSPLHF. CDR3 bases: TGCGCCAGCAACCCAGGGGCCTATAATTCACCCCTCCACTTT.

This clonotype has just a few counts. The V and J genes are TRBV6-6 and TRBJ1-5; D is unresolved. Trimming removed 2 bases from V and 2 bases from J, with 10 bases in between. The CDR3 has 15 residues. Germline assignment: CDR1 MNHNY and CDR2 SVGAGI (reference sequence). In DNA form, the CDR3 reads TGTGCCAGCAGTTACAGCAGGCAGGGCAATCAGCCCCAGCATTTT. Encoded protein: CASSYSRQGNQPQHF.

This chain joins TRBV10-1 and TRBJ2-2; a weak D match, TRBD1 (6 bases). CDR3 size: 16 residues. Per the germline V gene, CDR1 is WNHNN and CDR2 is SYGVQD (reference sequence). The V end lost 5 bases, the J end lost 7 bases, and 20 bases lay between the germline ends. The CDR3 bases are TGCGCCAGCAGTCCTTCTGCCCCAGGGGTTGGCGGGGAGCTGTTTTTT. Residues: CASSPSAPGVGGELFF.

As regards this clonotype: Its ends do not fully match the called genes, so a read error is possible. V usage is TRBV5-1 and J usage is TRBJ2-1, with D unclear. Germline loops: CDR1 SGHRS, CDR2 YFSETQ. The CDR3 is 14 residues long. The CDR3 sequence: CASKEAGSYNEEFF. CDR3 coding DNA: TGCGCCAGCAAAGAGGCAGGCTCCTACAATGAGGAGTTCTTC.

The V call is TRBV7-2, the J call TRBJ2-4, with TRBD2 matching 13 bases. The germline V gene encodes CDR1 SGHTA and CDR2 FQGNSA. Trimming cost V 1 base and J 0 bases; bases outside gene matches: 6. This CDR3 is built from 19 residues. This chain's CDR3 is CASSLDPLAGGLAKNIQYF. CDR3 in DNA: TGTGCCAGCAGCTTAGATCCACTAGCGGGGGGGCTAGCCAAAAACATTCAGTACTTC. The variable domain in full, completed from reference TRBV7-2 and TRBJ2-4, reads GAGVSQSPSNKVTEKGKDVELRCDPISGHTALYWYRQSLGQGLEFLIYFQGNSAPDKSGLPSDRFSAERTGGSVSTLTIQRTQQEDSAVYLCASSLDPLAGGLAKNIQYFGAGTRLSVL.

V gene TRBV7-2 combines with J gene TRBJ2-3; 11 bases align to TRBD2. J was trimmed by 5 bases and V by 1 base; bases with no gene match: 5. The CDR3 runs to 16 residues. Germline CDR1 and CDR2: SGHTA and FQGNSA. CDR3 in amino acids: CASSLVGLAVRDTQYF. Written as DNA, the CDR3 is TGTGCCAGCAGCTTAGTGGGACTAGCGGTACGAGATACGCAGTATTTT.